This entry is about one T cell receptor beta chain. These data come from a study of blood T cell repertoires in COVID-19. Study details: Sites across the United States, Italy and Spain contributed samples from acute and convalescent COVID-19.

Cohort placement rested on clinical history that participants reported themselves. The data were produced by immunoSEQ multiplex PCR, yet TCRdb's version contains in-frame clones alone and is incomplete. The profile shows some 250,000 clones, over 80% of them singletons. The CDR3 runs to 12 residues. The V segment lost 7 bases and the J segment 6 bases; nucleotides outside the gene matches: 5. CDR1 and CDR2 (germline): LNHDA, SQIVND (reference sequence). V gene TRBV19 combines with J gene TRBJ2-7, with TRBD1 identical over 8 bases. The sequencing sample was made of PBMCs or T cells enriched from blood (not recorded which). The receptor was derived from a human donor in a cohort exposed to, infected with or recovered from COVID-19 (not recorded which). The donor label of this sample is uncertain. The CDR3 coding sequence is TGTGCCAGTAAACCAACAGGGGGCGAGCAGTACTTC. It codes for CASKPTGGEQYF. The variable domain in full, with the rest retrieved from reference TRBV19 and TRBJ2-7, is DGGITQSPKYLFRKEGQNVTLSCEQNLNHDAMYWYRQDPGQGLRLIYYSQIVNDFQKGDIAEGYSVSREKKESFPLTVTSAQKNPTAFYLCASKPTGGEQYFGPGTRLTVT.